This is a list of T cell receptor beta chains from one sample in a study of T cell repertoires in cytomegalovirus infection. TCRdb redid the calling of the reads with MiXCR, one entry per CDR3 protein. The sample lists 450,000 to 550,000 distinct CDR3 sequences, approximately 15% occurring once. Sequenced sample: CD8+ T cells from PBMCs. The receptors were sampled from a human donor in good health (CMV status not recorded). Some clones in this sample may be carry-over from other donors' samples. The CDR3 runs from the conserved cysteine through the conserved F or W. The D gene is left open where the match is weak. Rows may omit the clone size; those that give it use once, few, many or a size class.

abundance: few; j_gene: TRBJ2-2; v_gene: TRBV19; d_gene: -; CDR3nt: TGTGCCAGTAGTTGGGCCTATAGCACCGGGGAGCTGTTTTTT; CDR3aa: CASSWAYSTGELFF
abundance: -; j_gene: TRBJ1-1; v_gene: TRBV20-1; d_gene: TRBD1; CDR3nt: TGCAGTGCTAGAAACTTTTACTCCGACAGGGGGCGAGGTATGACTGAAGCTTTCTTT; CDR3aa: CSARNFYSDRGRGMTEAFF
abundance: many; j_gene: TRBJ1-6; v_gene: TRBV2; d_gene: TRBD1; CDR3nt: TGTGCCATACTAGGGACAGGGAATAATTCACCCCTCCACTTT; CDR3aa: CAILGTGNNSPLHF
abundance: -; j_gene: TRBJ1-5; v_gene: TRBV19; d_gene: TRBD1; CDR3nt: TGTGCCAGTAGATCGACAGCAGGGGGCGGACAGCCCCAGCATTTT; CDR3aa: CASRSTAGGGQPQHF
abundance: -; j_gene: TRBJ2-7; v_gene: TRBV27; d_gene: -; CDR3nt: TGTGCCAGCAGTTTATACGCAGGTCCCTACGAGCAGTACTTC; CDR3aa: CASSLYAGPYEQYF
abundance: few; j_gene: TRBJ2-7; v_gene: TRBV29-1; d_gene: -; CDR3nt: TGCAGCGTTGGAGATCGGGGGACCGAATACTACGAGCAGTACTTC; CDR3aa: CSVGDRGTEYYEQYF
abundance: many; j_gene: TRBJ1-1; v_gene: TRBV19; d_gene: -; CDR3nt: TGTGCCAGTATGGGAGCCGACGGGACTGAAGCTTTCTTT; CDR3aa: CASMGADGTEAFF
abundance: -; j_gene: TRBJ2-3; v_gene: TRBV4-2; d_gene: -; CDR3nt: TGTGCCAGCAGCCGATGGTGGCTTGCCACAGATACGCAGTATTTT; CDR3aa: CASSRWWLATDTQYF
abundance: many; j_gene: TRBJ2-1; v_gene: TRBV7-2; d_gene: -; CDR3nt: TGTGCCAGCAGCCCCGCCTTGTGGGGAACTGCGAATGAGCAGTTCTTC; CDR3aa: CASSPALWGTANEQFF
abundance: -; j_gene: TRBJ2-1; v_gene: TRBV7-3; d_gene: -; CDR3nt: TGTGCCAGCAGCGGGGGATCCTCCAATGAGCAGTTCTTC; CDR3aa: CASSGGSSNEQFF
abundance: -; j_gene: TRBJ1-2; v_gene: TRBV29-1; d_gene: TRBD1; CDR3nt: TGCAGCGCCATAACAGGGGTCTATGGCTACACCTTC; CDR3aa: CSAITGVYGYTF
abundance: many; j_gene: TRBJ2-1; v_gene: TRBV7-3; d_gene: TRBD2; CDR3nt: TGTGCCAGCAGCTTGGCGGGGACTAACAATGAGCAGTTCTTC; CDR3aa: CASSLAGTNNEQFF
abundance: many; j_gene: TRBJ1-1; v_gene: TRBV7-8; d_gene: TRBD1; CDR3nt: TGTGCCAGCAGCCAACGACAGGGACTGAACACTGAAGCTTTCTTT; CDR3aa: CASSQRQGLNTEAFF
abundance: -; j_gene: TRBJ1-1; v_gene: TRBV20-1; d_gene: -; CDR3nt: TGCAGTGCTAGGGGGGCCCGAGGTGAAGCTTTCTTT; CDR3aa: CSARGARGEAFF
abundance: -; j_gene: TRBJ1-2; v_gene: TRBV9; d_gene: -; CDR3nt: TGTGCCAGCGCGGGCAGTGGTTACTATGGCTACACCTTC; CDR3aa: CASAGSGYYGYTF
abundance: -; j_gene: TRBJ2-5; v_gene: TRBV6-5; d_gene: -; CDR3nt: TGTGCCAGCAGAGGGGTCACGCGGACCCAGTACTTC; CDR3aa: CASRGVTRTQYF
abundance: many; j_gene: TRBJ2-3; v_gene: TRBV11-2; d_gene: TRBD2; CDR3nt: TGTGCCAGCAGCTTAGACGCGGGGGGTGCGCTAGGCACAGATACGCAGTATTTT; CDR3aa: CASSLDAGGALGTDTQYF
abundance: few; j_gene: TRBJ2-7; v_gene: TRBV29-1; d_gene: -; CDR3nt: TGCAGCGTGCCGGACGGACCCTACGAGCAGTACTTC; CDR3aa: CSVPDGPYEQYF
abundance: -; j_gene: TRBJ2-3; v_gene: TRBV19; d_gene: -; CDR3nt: TGTACCAGTAGTATAGACCCATTGGGTAGCCACGAGGGTGTCGCAGATACGCAGTATTTT; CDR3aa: CTSSIDPLGSHEGVADTQYF
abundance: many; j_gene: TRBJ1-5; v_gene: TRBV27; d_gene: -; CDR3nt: TGTGCCAGCAGTTTACGGGACGGTTATCAGCCCCAGCATTTT; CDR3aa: CASSLRDGYQPQHF
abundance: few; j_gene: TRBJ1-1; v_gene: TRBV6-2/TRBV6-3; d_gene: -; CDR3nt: TGTGCCAGCAGTTACTCGGGGGAGGGCCGGGACACTGAAGCTTTCTTT; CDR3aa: CASSYSGEGRDTEAFF
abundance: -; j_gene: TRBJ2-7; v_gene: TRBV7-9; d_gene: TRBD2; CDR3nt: TGTGCCAGCAGCTTGGCGGGGGATCCCTACGAGCAGTACTTC; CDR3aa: CASSLAGDPYEQYF
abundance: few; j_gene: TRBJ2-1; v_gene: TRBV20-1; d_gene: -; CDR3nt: TGCAGTGCCCCTCCGGGCCACGATCGGTTCTTC; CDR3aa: CSAPPGHDRFF
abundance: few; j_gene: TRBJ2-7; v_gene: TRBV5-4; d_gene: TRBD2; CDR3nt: TGTGCCAGCAGCTTGCGGGAGGAGAACTACGAGCAGTACTTC; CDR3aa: CASSLREENYEQYF
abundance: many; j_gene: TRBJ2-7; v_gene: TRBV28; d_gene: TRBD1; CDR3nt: TGTGCCAGCAGTCTCACAGGGGGTTCCGCCTACGAGCAGTACTTC; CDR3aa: CASSLTGGSAYEQYF
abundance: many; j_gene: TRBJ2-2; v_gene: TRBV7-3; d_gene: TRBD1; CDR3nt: TGTGCCAGCAGCATAACCCAGGGGGCCGGGGAGCTGTTTTTT; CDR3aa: CASSITQGAGELFF
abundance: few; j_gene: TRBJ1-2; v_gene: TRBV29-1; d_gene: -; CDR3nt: TGCAGCGCAAAGGGCAGCTATGGCTACACCTTC; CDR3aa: CSAKGSYGYTF
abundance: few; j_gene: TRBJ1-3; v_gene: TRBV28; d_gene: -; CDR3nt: TGTGCCAGCAGTTGGTCTGGAAACACCATATATTTT; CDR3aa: CASSWSGNTIYF
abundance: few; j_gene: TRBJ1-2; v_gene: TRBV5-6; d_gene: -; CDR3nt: TGTGCCAGCAGCTTGGGGGTTCGGGGGATTAGGGATGGCTACACCTTC; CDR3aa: CASSLGVRGIRDGYTF
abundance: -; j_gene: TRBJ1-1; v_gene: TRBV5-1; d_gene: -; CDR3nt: TGCGCCAGCAGCTTGGCCTATGCGAACACTGAAGCTTTCTTT; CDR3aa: CASSLAYANTEAFF
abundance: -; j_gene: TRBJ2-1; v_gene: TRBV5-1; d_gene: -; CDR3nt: TGCGCCAGCAGCCCGTCCGGGACGGTATCCTACAATGAGCAGTTCTTC; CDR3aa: CASSPSGTVSYNEQFF
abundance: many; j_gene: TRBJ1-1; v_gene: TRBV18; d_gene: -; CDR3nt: TGTGCCAGCACCCCAGAGCGGAATGAAGCTTTCTTT; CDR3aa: CASTPERNEAFF
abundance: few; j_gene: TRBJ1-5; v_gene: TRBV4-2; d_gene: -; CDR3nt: TGTGCCAGCAGCCAAGATAGAAAGGGGGGTCAGCCCCAGCATTTT; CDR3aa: CASSQDRKGGQPQHF
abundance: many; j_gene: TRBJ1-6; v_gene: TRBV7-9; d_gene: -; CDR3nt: TGTGCCAGCAGCCCAAACCCGGATTTAAGTGATTCACCCCTCCACTTT; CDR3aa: CASSPNPDLSDSPLHF
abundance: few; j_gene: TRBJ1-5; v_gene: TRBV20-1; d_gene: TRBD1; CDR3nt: TGCAGTGCTAGAGTCCTTGGACAGGGAATTAGCAATCAGCCCCAGCATTTT; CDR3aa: CSARVLGQGISNQPQHF
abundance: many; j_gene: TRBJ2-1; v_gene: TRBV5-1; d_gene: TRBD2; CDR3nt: TGCGCCAGCTCCCGGACTAGCGGGCTCAATGAGCAGTTCTTC; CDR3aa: CASSRTSGLNEQFF
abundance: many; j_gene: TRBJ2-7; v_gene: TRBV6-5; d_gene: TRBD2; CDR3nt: TGTGCCAGCAATGTTGCGGGAGTCCACGAGCAGTACTTC; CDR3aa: CASNVAGVHEQYF
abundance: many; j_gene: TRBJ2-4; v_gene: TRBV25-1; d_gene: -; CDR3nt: TGTGCCAGCAGTGAATCTGGCAGGGAAGGGAAAAACATTCAGTACTTC; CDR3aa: CASSESGREGKNIQYF
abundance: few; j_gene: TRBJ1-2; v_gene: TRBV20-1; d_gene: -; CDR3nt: TGCAGTGCTCTCATTGCCCCCTATGGCTACACCTTC; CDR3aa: CSALIAPYGYTF
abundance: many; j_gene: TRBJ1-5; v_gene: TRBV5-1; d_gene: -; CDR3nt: TGTGCCAGCAGTCTCGGGGGAGGCAGCAATCAGCCCCAGCATTTT; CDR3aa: CASSLGGGSNQPQHF
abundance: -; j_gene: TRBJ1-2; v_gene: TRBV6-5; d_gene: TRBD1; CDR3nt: TGTGCCAGCAGTTACTCGGAAGGACAGGGTCTTGGCTACACCTTC; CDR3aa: CASSYSEGQGLGYTF
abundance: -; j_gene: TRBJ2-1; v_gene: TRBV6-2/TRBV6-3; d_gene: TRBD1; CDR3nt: TGTGCCAGCAGTCTCCGGGACAGGGGGCCCGACCGCCACAATGAGCAGTTCTTC; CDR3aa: CASSLRDRGPDRHNEQFF
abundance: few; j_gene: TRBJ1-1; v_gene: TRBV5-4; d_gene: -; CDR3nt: TGTGCCAGCAGCTCCCCCTGGACTGAAGCTTTCTTT; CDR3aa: CASSSPWTEAFF
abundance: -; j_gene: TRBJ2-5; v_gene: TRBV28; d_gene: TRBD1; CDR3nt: TGTGCCAGCAGTAAATGGACAGGGGTAAAAGGAAGAAGAGAGACCCAGTACTTC; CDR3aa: CASSKWTGVKGRRETQYF
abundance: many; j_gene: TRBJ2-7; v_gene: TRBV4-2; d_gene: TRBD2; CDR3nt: TGTGCCAGCAGCCAACTAGCGGGTGGCTCCTACGAGCAGTACTTC; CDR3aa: CASSQLAGGSYEQYF
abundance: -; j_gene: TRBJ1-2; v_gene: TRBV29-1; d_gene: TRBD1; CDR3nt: TGCAGCGTTGAATGGGACAGCACCTATGGCTACACCTTC; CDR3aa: CSVEWDSTYGYTF
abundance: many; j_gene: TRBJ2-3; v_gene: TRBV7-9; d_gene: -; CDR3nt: TGTGCCAGCAGCGCCCCCGGGCCTACCACAGATACGCAGTATTTT; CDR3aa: CASSAPGPTTDTQYF
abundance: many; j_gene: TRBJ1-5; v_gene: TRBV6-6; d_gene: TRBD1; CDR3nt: TGTGCCAGCAGCTCCCGGGACAGGGGAAGATTGGGCAATCAGCCCCAGCATTTT; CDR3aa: CASSSRDRGRLGNQPQHF
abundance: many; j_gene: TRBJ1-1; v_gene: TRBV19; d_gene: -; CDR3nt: TGTGCCAGTAGTATACAGGGGCGATGGACTGAAGCTTTCTTT; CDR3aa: CASSIQGRWTEAFF
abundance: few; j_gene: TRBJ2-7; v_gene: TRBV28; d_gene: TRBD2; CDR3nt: TGTGCCAGCAGTTTAGCACCGGGACTAGCGGACCGGGAGGTGGGCGAGCAGTACTTC; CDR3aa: CASSLAPGLADREVGEQYF
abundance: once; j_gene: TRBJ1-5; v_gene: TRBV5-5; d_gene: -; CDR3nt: TGTGCCAGCAGCTCCTCGGGGGCCCTGCAGCATTTT; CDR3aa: CASSSSGALQHF
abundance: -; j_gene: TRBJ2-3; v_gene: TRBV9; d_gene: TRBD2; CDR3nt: TGTGCCAGCAGCGTAGGACTAGCGGAGGCCTCAGATACGCAGTATTTT; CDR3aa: CASSVGLAEASDTQYF
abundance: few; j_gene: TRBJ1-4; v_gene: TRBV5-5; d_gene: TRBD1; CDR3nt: TGTGCCAGCAGCTTGGACGGGACAGGGGGCGATGAAAAACTGTTTTTT; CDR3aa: CASSLDGTGGDEKLFF
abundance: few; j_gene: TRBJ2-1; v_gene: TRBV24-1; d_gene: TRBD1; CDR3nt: TGTGCCACCAGGTCGGACAGGGGGCATAATGAGCAGTTCTTC; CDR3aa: CATRSDRGHNEQFF
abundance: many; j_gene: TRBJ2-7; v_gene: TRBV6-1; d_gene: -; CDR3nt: TGTGCCAGCAGTGAATTAACAGTTCAAAACGACGAGCAGTACTTC; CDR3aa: CASSELTVQNDEQYF
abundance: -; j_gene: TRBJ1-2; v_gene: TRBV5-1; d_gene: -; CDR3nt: TGCGCCAGGACGACAGGAGAGGGTACCTATGGCTACACCTTC; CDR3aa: CARTTGEGTYGYTF
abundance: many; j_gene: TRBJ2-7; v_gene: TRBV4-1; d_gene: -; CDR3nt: TGCGCCAGCAGCCAAGTAGAGTCAGGGGTCGCCTACGAGCAGTACTTC; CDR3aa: CASSQVESGVAYEQYF